The rows below give T cell receptor beta chains drawn from one sample of a study of T cell repertoires in cytomegalovirus infection. TCRdb re-derived calls from the reads in MiXCR, one entry per CDR3 protein. The sample yields about 350,000 distinct CDR3 sequences, roughly 34% seen once. These receptors' targets are unknown. The sample consisted of cultured PBMCs, taken from culture after CMV antigen stimulation. The source is a human donor in good health (CMV status not recorded). Some clones in this sample may be carry-over from other donors' samples. The CDR3 runs from the conserved cysteine through the conserved F or W. The D gene is left open where the match is weak. Rows give clone size only sometimes, using once, few, many, or a class for an expanded clone.

V: TRBV7-4; D: -; size: -; J: TRBJ1-2; CDR3: CASSRDDYGYTF; DNA: TGTGCCAGCAGCCGGGATGACTATGGCTACACCTTC
V: TRBV4-3; D: -; size: -; J: TRBJ1-6; CDR3: CASSQDRSRSPLHF; DNA: TGCGCCAGCAGCCAAGATCGGAGTCGATCACCCCTCCACTTT
V: TRBV7-2; D: -; size: -; J: TRBJ1-2; CDR3: CASSLGAGYTF; DNA: TGTGCCAGCAGCTTAGGGGCGGGCTACACCTTC
V: TRBV7-4; D: TRBD2; size: -; J: TRBJ2-1; CDR3: CASSPTSLGAWNEQFF; DNA: TGTGCCAGCAGCCCGACTAGCCTGGGAGCGTGGAATGAGCAGTTCTTC
V: TRBV18; D: -; size: -; J: TRBJ2-7; CDR3: CASSRDSQPYEQYF; DNA: TGTGCCAGCTCACGGGACTCCCAGCCCTACGAGCAGTACTTC
V: TRBV4-1; D: -; size: -; J: TRBJ2-1; CDR3: CATRRGDSRVYEQFF; DNA: TGCGCCACCCGCCGCGGGGACTCCCGTGTTTATGAGCAGTTCTTC
V: TRBV27; D: -; size: -; J: TRBJ1-1; CDR3: CASSLSLDTEAFF; DNA: TGTGCCAGCAGTTTATCATTGGACACTGAAGCTTTCTTT
V: TRBV7-2; D: TRBD2; size: many; J: TRBJ2-3; CDR3: CASSRSGSSDTQYF; DNA: TGTGCCAGCAGCCGTAGCGGGAGTTCAGATACGCAGTATTTT
V: TRBV7-2; D: TRBD2; size: many; J: TRBJ2-1; CDR3: CASSLGPLVAGVSNEQFF; DNA: TGTGCCAGCAGCTTAGGGCCCCTGGTAGCGGGAGTTTCCAATGAGCAGTTCTTC
V: TRBV18; D: -; size: few; J: TRBJ1-4; CDR3: CASSPGLTNEKLFF; DNA: TGTGCCAGCTCACCAGGGCTTACTAATGAAAAACTGTTTTTT
V: TRBV28; D: -; size: -; J: TRBJ1-2; CDR3: CASSYPGRTYGYTF; DNA: TGTGCCAGCAGCTATCCGGGACGGACCTATGGCTACACCTTC
V: TRBV7-2; D: TRBD1; size: -; J: TRBJ2-3; CDR3: CASSPGQGIGTDTQYF; DNA: TGTGCCAGCAGCCCCGGACAGGGGATTGGCACAGATACGCAGTATTTT
V: TRBV9; D: -; size: few; J: TRBJ2-1; CDR3: CASSGPGSSYNEQFF; DNA: TGTGCCAGCAGCGGCCCCGGCAGCTCCTACAATGAGCAGTTCTTC